At least ten counts were recorded for the clone carrying this T cell receptor beta chain. Its antigen is as yet unknown. The source of the sample is a study of early T cells in non-severe SARS-CoV-2 infection. At the level of the study: Sequencing input comprised bulk RNA from unsorted whole blood; chain pairing was not available. Study-level findings and limits: Lookups in VDJdb leaned toward anti-spike CD8 responses and missed private and CD4 specificities.

Trimming removed 4 bases at V and 3 bases at J, with 9 bases between. The germline gives CDR1 WSHSY, CDR2 SAAADI. The CDR3 is 13 amino acids. Attachment of unique molecular identifiers to individual cDNA molecules was performed. TCRdb re-called the 5' RACE reads through MiXCR, storing one row per CDR3 protein. The sample consists of roughly 60,000 distinct CDR3 sequences, under 8% of them appearing once. This rearrangement joins TRBV10-2 to TRBJ1-2, with a possible D match to TRBD1 (5 bases). Source: whole blood, taken at baseline. The receptor's source is an adult who was a healthcare worker with PCR-confirmed SARS-CoV-2 infection or an uninfected control (not recorded which). CDR3 sequence reads: CASSAGNYYGYTF. For the CDR3, the DNA is TGCGCCAGCAGTGCAGGGAACTACTATGGCTACACCTTC.